A single sample gave rise to the 22 T cell receptor beta chains below, sequenced in a study of spatial heterogeneity in lung cancer. Whole-study findings and limits: Expanded intratumoral alpha and beta TCR counts tracked tumor mutation counts.

Documented time point: sample taken at primary tumor resection. TCRdb analysed the 5' RACE reads with MiXCR anew, one entry per CDR3 protein. The sample yields about 9,800 distinct CDR3 sequences, approximately 50% seen once. These receptors' antigens are unknown. Sequences were derived from lung tumor tissue, sampled at surgery. The receptors shown here come from a female donor with early-stage non-small cell lung cancer.

Details on this clonotype: This beta chain appears as a stray read in a library generated for alpha chains; its size is not informative. The chain uses TRBV2 and TRBJ1-2; TRBD1 is a possible D gene (6 bases). The CDR3 is made up of 12 amino acids. Between the trimmed V and J ends, which lost 4 bases and 7 bases, there was a span of 10 bases. The V gene's germline CDR1 is SNHLY and CDR2 FYNNEI. The CDR3: CASSAQGTGYTF. The CDR3 DNA reads as TGTGCCAGCAGTGCCCAGGGGACTGGCTACACCTTC.

This clonotype was observed a handful of times. This beta chain came through as a stray read in a library set up for alpha chains, and its size says little. This chain connects TRBV20-1 to TRBJ1-1; D gene ambiguous. The germline V and J ends were trimmed by 5 bases and 0 bases, with 7 bases remaining between them. This CDR3 has 12 amino acids. CDR1 and CDR2 (germline): DFQATT, SNEGSKA (reference sequence). This CDR3 reads CSAGRLNTEAFF. CDR3 DNA sequence: TGCAGTGCTGGACGGTTGAACACTGAAGCTTTCTTT.

Only a few counts were recorded for this clonotype. This beta chain lies outside the target of a library built for alpha chains; its clone size means little. The chain recombines TRBV7-9 with TRBJ2-7; D call uncertain. V lost 5 bases to trimming and J lost 2 bases, with 10 bases between them. CDR1 SEHNR and CDR2 FQNEAQ come from the germline V gene (reference sequence). There are 13 residues in the CDR3. The CDR3 reads CASSPKGPYEQYF. In DNA, the CDR3 is TGTGCCAGCAGCCCTAAAGGACCCTACGAGCAGTACTTC.

As for this clonotype: This beta chain represents an off-target read in a library built for alpha chains; its size is of limited meaning. The chain combines TRBV12-3 or TRBV12-4 with TRBJ1-2; a possible D gene is TRBD1 (5 bases). The CDR3 is 15 residues long. V shed 4 bases and J shed 6 bases, with 18 bases lying between them. In nucleotides, the CDR3 is TGTGCCAGCAGTTCCTTCGGGGGGAGGTCTCATGGCTACACCTTC. It encodes CASSSFGGRSHGYTF.

In regard to this clonotype: This beta chain turned up in a library designed for alpha chains; as an off-target read, its abundance says little. V and J are TRBV9 and TRBJ1-2; D uncertain. The CDR3 covers 16 residues. V lost 1 base to trimming and J lost 4 bases, with 17 bases between them. The germline gives CDR1 SGDLS, CDR2 YYNGEE. Here the CDR3 reads CASSVSGSPSPYGYTF. CDR3 coding DNA: TGTGCCAGCAGCGTAAGCGGTAGTCCCTCTCCCTATGGCTACACCTTC.

By proportion, this clonotype is hyperexpanded. Because this beta chain is a stray read in a library intended to capture alpha chains, its abundance should not be given much weight. The rearrangement joins TRBV7-2 to TRBJ1-5, with TRBD1 matching 10 bases. V lost 5 bases, J lost 6 bases, and 10 bases stayed unmatched. The CDR3 totals 16 residues. Germline V gene sequence: CDR1 SGHTA, CDR2 FQGNSA. The CDR3 region is CASSRQTGGAGQPQHF. The DNA of the CDR3 is TGTGCCAGCAGCCGACAGACAGGGGGCGCAGGTCAGCCCCAGCATTTT.

In regard to this clonotype: This beta chain is an unintended read in a library built for alpha chains; its size means little. The CDR3 coding sequence is TGTGCCAGCAGCTTAACGGGACTAGGCCAAGATACGCAGTATTTT. Its protein product is CASSLTGLGQDTQYF. The chain is built from TRBV7-3 and TRBJ2-3, with 8 bases aligning to TRBD2. CDR1 SGHTA and CDR2 FQGTGA come from the germline V gene. V lost 0 bases to trimming and J lost 5 bases; unmatched junction nucleotides: 4. The CDR3 has 15 amino acids.

Concerning this clonotype itself: This beta chain is an off-target read within a library intended for alpha chains, so its frequency means little. CDR3 nucleotide sequence: TGTGCCAGTTATGATTACGGACAAGGGGAAGATACGCAGTATTTT. Its protein is CASYDYGQGEDTQYF. This chain links TRBV6-1 with TRBJ2-3; tentative D call: TRBD1 (5 bases). There are 15 residues in the CDR3. The V gene lost 9 bases and the J gene lost 5 bases, with 21 bases spanning the gap. In germline, CDR1 is MNHNS, CDR2 SASEGT.

In regard to this clonotype: Found in a library prepared for alpha chains, this beta chain is an off-target read, and its abundance has little meaning. The chain is built from TRBV20-1 and TRBJ2-2; no clear D gene. The CDR3 is 11 residues long. Between the trimmed V and J ends, which lost 6 bases and 7 bases, there was a span of 9 bases. The V gene's germline CDR1 is DFQATT and CDR2 SNEGSKA (reference sequence). The chain's CDR3 is CSASVGGELFF. CDR3 DNA sequence: TGCAGTGCCTCCGTTGGCGGGGAGCTGTTTTTT.

In regard to this clonotype: This beta chain slipped into a library made for alpha chains as a stray read, so its size is not meaningful. V usage is TRBV6-1 and J usage is TRBJ1-2, with 7 bases matching TRBD1. The V segment lost 5 bases and the J segment 6 bases; nucleotides outside the gene matches: 9. The CDR3 consists of 14 residues. The germline CDR1 and CDR2 sequences are MNHNS and SASEGT. The CDR3 bases are TGTGCCAGCAGTATTTTGACAGGGAAAAATGGCTACACCTTC. Translating it yields CASSILTGKNGYTF.

As for this clonotype: This beta chain is a stray read from a library made for alpha chains; its abundance is not meaningful. CDR3 sequence: CSAREVNDYEQYF. The CDR3 DNA reads as TGCAGTGCTAGAGAAGTCAACGATTACGAGCAGTACTTC. This rearrangement joins TRBV20-1 to TRBJ2-7; D is undetermined. The CDR3 extends over 13 amino acids. V gave up 0 bases and J gave up 4 bases, with 10 bases separating them. Germline CDR1 DFQATT, CDR2 SNEGSKA (reference sequence).

A remark on this clonotype: This beta chain is a stray sequence in a library constructed for alpha chains; its clone size is not meaningful. In DNA form, the CDR3 reads TGCAGCGTTGAAGGGGGATCCAGCTATGGCTACACCTTC. Amino acid sequence: CSVEGGSSYGYTF. The V and J genes are TRBV29-1 and TRBJ1-2; D unclear. This CDR3 is built from 13 residues. Germline CDR1 and CDR2: SQVTM and ANQGSEA. The germline V and J ends were trimmed by 1 base and 4 bases, with 10 bases remaining between them.

About this clonotype: The library was prepared for alpha chains; this beta chain is a stray read, so its frequency means little. The V call is TRBV20-1, the J call TRBJ2-7, with a possible D match to TRBD1 (7 bases). V gave up 3 bases and J gave up 9 bases, with 12 bases separating them. The germline V gene has CDR1 DFQATT and CDR2 SNEGSKA (reference sequence). CDR3 length: 11 amino acids. Here the CDR3 reads CSASSQGGQYF. In DNA, the CDR3 is TGCAGTGCTAGTAGCCAGGGGGGGCAGTACTTC.

Regarding this clonotype: Because this beta chain is a stray read in a library intended to capture alpha chains, its abundance should not be given much weight. V gene TRBV19 combines with J gene TRBJ2-1; TRBD2 might be the D (5 bases). The length of the CDR3 is 16 residues. CDR1 is LNHDA and CDR2 is SQIVND in the germline V gene (reference sequence). Trimming pared 6 bases from V and 4 bases from J, leaving 19 bases between. The CDR3 protein is CASSSGLAAGYNEQFF. DNA of the CDR3: TGTGCCAGTAGCTCAGGACTTGCCGCGGGTTACAATGAGCAGTTCTTC.

This clonotype has only a few counts. With the library built for alpha chains, this beta chain is off target and its frequency is not meaningful. The chain is built from TRBV6-6 and TRBJ2-2, with a possible D match to TRBD1 (5 bases). V lost 0 bases and J lost 9, with 11 bases in between. In germline, CDR1 is MNHNY, CDR2 SVGAGI (reference sequence). The CDR3 is 14 residues long. The CDR3 DNA reads as TGTGCCAGCAGTTACTCGACAGTTCGGCGGGAGCTGTTTTTT. Translation gives CASSYSTVRRELFF.

Of note for this clonotype: In a library made to pick up alpha chains, this beta chain is a stray read with a size that means little. This chain uses TRBV4-1 with TRBJ2-5; a possible D gene is TRBD2 (7 bases). The V and J ends lost 2 bases and 5 bases respectively, with 15 bases between them. Germline V CDR1 and CDR2: MGHRA, YSYEKL. The CDR3 covers 15 residues. The CDR3, as DNA: TGCGCCAGCAGCCAACTGCGGGGGCGGGGTGAGACCCAGTACTTC. This codes for CASSQLRGRGETQYF.

This clonotype has only one observation. This beta chain is an unintended read in a library built for alpha chains; its size means little. V usage is TRBV20-1 and J usage is TRBJ2-3; no firm D call. CDR3 length: 13 residues. The germline CDR1 and CDR2 sequences are DFQATT and SNEGSKA (reference sequence). V gave up 2 bases and J gave up 0 bases, with 6 bases separating them. CDR3 protein: CSARWASTDTQYF. In nucleotides, the CDR3 is TGCAGTGCTAGATGGGCTAGCACAGATACGCAGTATTTT.

A note on this clonotype: Within a library made for alpha chains, this beta chain is off target, and its count is uninformative. J is TRBJ1-5 and V is TRBV29-1; D is unresolved. Germline V CDR1 and CDR2: SQVTM, ANQGSEA. Trimming stripped 1 base from V and 3 bases from J, with 4 bases between. The CDR3 contains 12 residues. CDR3 loop: CSVEVDNQPQHF. CDR3 bases: TGCAGCGTTGAAGTGGACAATCAGCCCCAGCATTTT.

In its sample, this clonotype was seen a few times. A library made for alpha chains picked up this beta chain off target, so its size means little. The chain is built from TRBV19 and TRBJ2-3; D perhaps matches TRBD2 (5 bases). The CDR3 totals 13 residues. The V gene lost 0 bases and the J gene lost 5 bases, with 6 bases spanning the gap. The germline CDR1 and CDR2 sequences are LNHDA and SQIVND (reference sequence). CDR3 sequence: CASSIDGEDTQYF. The CDR3 DNA sequence: TGTGCCAGTAGTATAGACGGGGAAGATACGCAGTATTTT.

On this clonotype itself: The library was designed around alpha chains, so this beta chain is a stray read whose abundance carries little weight. The chain employs TRBV29-1 and TRBJ1-2; weak D call: TRBD1 (6 bases). V was cut by 6 bases and J by 6 bases, with 17 bases left in between. This CDR3 spans 13 amino acids. In germline, CDR1 is SQVTM, CDR2 ANQGSEA. CDR3 amino acids: CSVSDRGFDGYTF. In DNA, the CDR3 is TGCAGCGTCTCGGACAGAGGTTTCGATGGCTACACCTTC. Full variable domain (missing parts from reference TRBV29-1 and TRBJ1-2): SAVISQKPSRDICQRGTSLTIQCQVDSQVTMMFWYRQQPGQSLTLIATANQGSEATYESGFVIDKFPISRPNLTFSTLTVSNMSPEDSSIYLCSVSDRGFDGYTFGSGTRLTVV.

For this clonotype: Little can be read into the size of this beta chain, an off-target read in a library designed for alpha chains. The genes are TRBV6-2 or TRBV6-3 and TRBJ1-3; D is unclear. The CDR3 has 17 residues. V was pared by 2 bases and J by 0 bases, with 14 bases between. The V gene's germline CDR1 is MNHEY and CDR2 SVGEGT. The CDR3: CASSYPTYRSSGNTIYF. CDR3 in DNA: TGTGCCAGCAGTTACCCCACATACCGAAGCTCTGGAAACACCATATATTTT.

Notes on this clonotype: This beta chain represents an off-target read in a library built for alpha chains; its size is of limited meaning. V usage is TRBV12-3 or TRBV12-4 and J usage is TRBJ1-1, with 9 positions matching TRBD1. Trimming at V came to 6 bases and at J to 6 bases, leaving 8 bases not matched to a gene. The CDR3 covers 14 residues. CDR3 sequence: CASSRTGVSAEAFF. CDR3 nucleotide sequence: TGTGCCAGCAGCCGGACAGGGGTAAGCGCTGAAGCTTTCTTT.